One and the same sample provided the 25 T cell receptor beta chains below, sequenced in a study of post-analysis software for immune sequencing data. Findings of the study overall: Comparison of patients with controls showed five TRBV segments more frequent in patients, TRBV5-6, TRBV5-1 and TRBV20-1 among them.

Carried by the TCR beta cDNA libraries were unique molecular identifiers. Each CDR3 protein gets one entry after TCRdb re-called the PCR reads with MiXCR. The data contain about 380,000 distinct CDR3 sequences, roughly 38% of them singletons. Their target antigens are unknown. The sample was blood. The receptor set was obtained from a girl aged 10 to 17 with multiple sclerosis.

This clonotype was counted once. This may be a read error: a much more frequent sequence differs by one nucleotide. The chain carries TRBV13 and TRBJ2-4; a weak D match, TRBD1 (6 bases). The V end was cut by 5 bases, the J end by 8 bases, with 16 bases between. Germline lookup yields CDR1 PRHDT and CDR2 FYEKMQ (reference sequence). CDR3 size: 14 residues. The CDR3 bases are TGTGCCAGCAGCCCCGGCACCCACAGGGACATTCAGTACTTC. It codes for CASSPGTHRDIQYF. The whole variable domain, filled in from reference TRBV13 and TRBJ2-4, reads AAGVIQSPRHLIKEKRETATLKCYPIPRHDTVYWYQQGPGQDPQFLISFYEKMQSDKGSIPDRFSAQQFSDYHSELNMSSLELGDSALYFCASSPGTHRDIQYFGAGTRLSVL.

Note on this clonotype: The conserved phenylalanine or tryptophan normally closing the CDR3 is absent here, so this likely arose from a read error. This chain connects TRBV7-6 to TRBJ1-5, with D possibly matching TRBD1 (6 bases). This CDR3 comprises 14 residues. The germline V gene has CDR1 SGHVS and CDR2 FNYEAQ. V was clipped by 1 base and J by 3 bases, with 7 bases between them. This chain's CDR3 is CASSLGTVNQPQHC. For the CDR3, the DNA is TGTGCCAGCAGCTTAGGGACAGTCAATCAGCCCCAGCATTGT.

There are many counts of this clonotype. This chain connects TRBV7-2 to TRBJ1-2, with a tentative D call TRBD1 (6 bases). Trimming left V 1 base short and J 6 bases short, with 9 bases between. The CDR3 loop spans 13 amino acids. The germline V gene encodes CDR1 SGHTA and CDR2 FQGNSA. The CDR3 sequence: CASSLVGAHGYTF. CDR3 nucleotides: TGTGCCAGCAGCTTAGTGGGGGCCCATGGCTACACCTTC.

A word on this clonotype: A junction boundary mismatches the germline segment, possibly from a read error. The rearrangement links TRBV7-9 to TRBJ1-1; a weak D match, TRBD1 (6 bases). Germline V CDR1 and CDR2: SEHNR, FQNEAQ (reference sequence). The CDR3 length is 16 residues. CDR3 sequence (DNA): TGTTCCAGCAGCTTAGTAGGCGGAGGGGGAAGCACTGAAGCTTTCTTT. It specifies CSSSLVGGGGSTEAFF.

This rearrangement joins TRBV27 to TRBJ2-2; tentatively, D is TRBD1 (5 bases). Trimming stripped 3 bases from V and 6 bases from J, with 8 bases between. This CDR3 is built from 13 residues. CDR1 and CDR2 (germline): MNHEY, SMNVEV (reference sequence). CDR3 sequence: CASSFQGSGELFF. CDR3 bases: TGTGCCAGCAGTTTTCAGGGCTCCGGGGAGCTGTTTTTT.

The chain uses TRBV5-1 and TRBJ2-5; either TRBD1 or TRBD2 may fit D (5 bases each). V was cut by 0 bases and J by 5 bases, with 11 bases left in between. Germline V gene lookup returns CDR1 SGHRS and CDR2 YFSETQ. The CDR3 has 14 amino acids. In DNA, the CDR3 is TGCGCCAGCAGCTTGGCCTGGGGGTACGAGACCCAGTACTTC. This encodes CASSLAWGYETQYF.

V is TRBV9 and J is TRBJ1-2, with TRBD1 identical over 8 bases. The CDR3 extends over 15 amino acids. The V gene's germline CDR1 is SGDLS and CDR2 YYNGEE. V lost 0 bases, J lost 0 bases, and 1 base stayed unmatched. CDR3 DNA: TGTGCCAGCAGCGTAGGGACAGGGTCTAACTATGGCTACACCTTC. This codes for CASSVGTGSNYGYTF.

This chain joins TRBV11-2 and TRBJ2-4; perhaps TRBD1 as D (6 bases). TRBJ2-7 matches the DNA end more closely, so the J call is doubtful. Germline V gene lookup returns CDR1 SGHAT and CDR2 FQNNGV. The CDR3 runs 13 residues. The CDR3 loop is CASSWRQAYEQYF. The CDR3 DNA follows: TGTGCCAGCAGCTGGAGACAGGCCTACGAGCAGTACTTC.

The rearrangement links TRBV6-6 to TRBJ1-1; 9 bases agree with TRBD1. The J segment lost 7 bases and the V segment lost 5 bases, leaving 8 bases of the junction unmatched. The V gene's germline CDR1 is MNHNY and CDR2 SVGAGI (reference sequence). The CDR3 runs 14 residues. This CDR3 reads CASSRDREIDEAFF. The CDR3, as DNA: TGTGCCAGCAGTCGGGACAGGGAGATTGATGAAGCTTTCTTT.

Only a few counts were recorded for this clonotype. V gene TRBV3-1 combines with J gene TRBJ2-1; 9 bases fit TRBD2. The J call is doubtful: the DNA matches TRBJ2-7 better. The CDR3 runs 19 residues. Germline V lookup: CDR1 LGHDT, CDR2 YNNKEL (reference sequence). CDR3 DNA: TGTGCCAGCAGCCAAGACGTCCGGCGGGGGGGGGCTGCCTACAATGAGCAGTACTTC. This codes for CASSQDVRRGGAAYNEQYF.

The V call is TRBV20-1, the J call TRBJ2-7; TRBD2 matches 8 bases. The junction had 8 bases not matched to a gene; V was cut back by 2 bases and J by 2 bases. Germline assignment: CDR1 DFQATT and CDR2 SNEGSKA (reference sequence). This CDR3 spans 15 amino acids. The CDR3 loop reads CSARRSRGATYEQYF. DNA of the CDR3: TGCAGTGCTAGAAGATCGCGGGGGGCAACCTACGAGCAGTACTTC.

A note on this clonotype: Just one base apart from a much larger clone, this may be a read error. The CDR3 protein is CSATGGGNEQYF. CDR3 DNA: TGCAGTGCTACTGGCGGGGGCAACGAGCAGTACTTC. The chain links TRBV20-1 to TRBJ2-5; a possible D gene is TRBD2 (7 bases). The last part of the DNA fits TRBJ2-7 better; the J call may be wrong. This CDR3 comprises 12 residues. Looked up from germline, CDR1 is DFQATT and CDR2 is SNEGSKA (reference sequence).

In this sample, this clonotype turned up a few times. The V and J genes are TRBV10-3 and TRBJ2-6; D ambiguous. CDR3 length: 14 amino acids. Germline V gives CDR1 ENHRY, CDR2 SYGVKD. The V end was cut by 5 bases, the J end by 2 bases, with 7 bases between. CDR3 region: CAISLSPGANVLTF. Here the CDR3 DNA reads TGTGCCATCAGTCTGAGTCCTGGGGCCAACGTCCTGACTTTC.

Only a few counts were recorded for this clonotype. The rearrangement joins TRBV7-2 to TRBJ1-1, with a possible D match to TRBD1 (6 bases). Germline V gene lookup returns CDR1 SGHTA and CDR2 FQGNSA. The CDR3 covers 14 residues. Trimming removed 5 bases at V and 1 base at J, with 11 bases between. This chain's CDR3 is CASSRGTPNTEAFF. CDR3 bases: TGTGCCAGCAGCCGGGGGACACCGAACACTGAAGCTTTCTTT.

Notes on this clonotype: The junction differs from germline at one of its ends, possibly a read error. The chain couples TRBV5-5 to TRBJ1-2, with D unresolved. Germline-derived CDR1 and CDR2 are SGHKS and YYEKEE (reference sequence). CDR3 length: 14 amino acids. The CDR3 DNA follows: TGTGCCAGCAGCTTGCAGGTCTCGGGCTATGGCTACATCTTC. Its protein product is CASSLQVSGYGYIF.

Only a few counts were recorded for this clonotype. The chain links TRBV6-6 to TRBJ1-1; TRBD1 matches 12 bases. V shed 5 bases and J 6 bases; nucleotides not matched to a gene: 10. The germline V gene has CDR1 MNHNY and CDR2 SVGAGI (reference sequence). The CDR3 runs 16 residues. CDR3 coding DNA: TGTGCCAGCAGTCCCCCCAGGGACAGGGGGCGTGCTGAAGCTTTCTTT. The encoded protein is CASSPPRDRGRAEAFF.

The chain employs TRBV5-6 and TRBJ1-2, with D possibly being TRBD1 (5 bases). Germline CDR1 and CDR2: SGHDT and YYEEEE. The CDR3 contains 13 residues. Trimming shortened V by 1 base and J by 8 bases, and 12 bases separated the two germline ends. The CDR3 protein is CASSLKGRVGYTF. CDR3 nucleotide sequence: TGTGCCAGCAGCTTGAAGGGCAGGGTAGGCTACACCTTC.

The genes are TRBV7-9 and TRBJ1-1; D unresolved. Trimming cost V 4 bases and J 1 base, with 13 bases left between them. This CDR3 contains 15 residues. CDR1 is SEHNR, CDR2 FQNEAQ, per germline (reference sequence). Here the CDR3 reads CASSSVPHENTEAFF. For the CDR3, the DNA is TGTGCCAGCAGCTCTGTCCCTCACGAGAACACTGAAGCTTTCTTT.

CDR3 in DNA: TGCAGTGCTAGAGTGACGCAGGGAGGTAATTCACCCCTCCACTTT. This translates into CSARVTQGGNSPLHF. The rearrangement uses TRBV20-1 and TRBJ1-6, with TRBD1 as a possible D gene (5 bases). In germline, CDR1 is DFQATT, CDR2 SNEGSKA (reference sequence). The V end was cut by 1 base, the J end by 6 bases, with 13 bases between. This CDR3 is built from 15 residues.

The CDR3 bases are TGCAGTGCCCGGACAGGGGGGACGGAGACCCAGTACTTC. Its translation: CSARTGGTETQYF. The V call is TRBV20-1, the J call TRBJ2-5; 10 positions match TRBD1. Germline V lookup: CDR1 DFQATT, CDR2 SNEGSKA (reference sequence). The CDR3 is made up of 13 amino acids. V was clipped by 6 bases and J by 5 bases; unmatched bases: 6.

This chain joins TRBV5-1 and TRBJ2-5, with a possible D match to TRBD2 (5 bases). This CDR3 has 15 residues. Germline V gene lookup returns CDR1 SGHRS and CDR2 YFSETQ. V lost 7 bases to trimming and J lost 2 bases, with 18 bases between them. CDR3 DNA: TGCGCCAGCGGCGCGGGTGTGTCGGAGCAAGAGACCCAGTACTTC. Amino acids: CASGAGVSEQETQYF.

This clonotype occurred a few times. The chain recombines TRBV9 with TRBJ1-2; D gene unclear. CDR1 and CDR2 (germline): SGDLS, YYNGEE. CDR3 length equals 13 residues. Trimming pared 3 bases from V and 5 bases from J, leaving 11 bases between. CDR3 in amino acids: CASSDLVGYGYTF. For the CDR3, the DNA is TGTGCCAGCAGCGATCTGGTGGGTTATGGCTACACCTTC.

J is TRBJ2-3 and V is TRBV4-3; a possible D gene is TRBD2 (5 bases). Trimming stripped 3 bases from V and 8 bases from J, with 18 bases between. CDR1 is LGHNA and CDR2 is YSLEER in the germline V gene. This CDR3 has 15 amino acids. The chain's CDR3 is CASSHVSGTVATQYF. DNA of the CDR3: TGCGCCAGCAGCCATGTAAGCGGAACCGTTGCTACGCAGTATTTT.

This sequence joins TRBV7-3 and TRBJ2-5, with D possibly being TRBD2 (6 bases). Trimming shortened V by 1 base and J by 11 bases, and 14 bases separated the two germline ends. The CDR3 is 13 residues long. Per the germline V gene, CDR1 is SGHTA and CDR2 is FQGTGA. The CDR3 region is CASSLNSGREQYF. The CDR3 bases are TGTGCCAGCAGCTTAAATTCCGGTCGGGAGCAGTACTTC.

This clonotype was observed a handful of times. CDR3 residues: CASSPRQHMVSYEQYF. The CDR3 DNA is TGCGCCAGCAGCCCCCGGCAACATATGGTATCCTACGAGCAGTACTTC. This chain connects TRBV4-1 to TRBJ2-7, with D hard to call. This CDR3 is built from 16 residues. The V end was cut by 4 bases, the J end by 1 base, with 17 bases between. CDR1 and CDR2 from the germline V gene are MGHRA and YSYEKL.